This is a list of T cell receptor beta chains from one sample in a study of T cell responses to AZD1222 COVID-19 vaccine. The table came from immunoSEQ multiplex PCR; TCRdb's copy has only in-frame clones and leaves some out. The table shows over 120,000 clones, with 80% to 95% occurring only once. The sample in question was peripheral blood, obtained on day 0 of AZD1222 vaccination. The receptors shown here come from an adult in good health. The CDR3 runs from the conserved cysteine through the conserved F or W. The D gene is left open where the match is weak. Some rows mark clone size as missing; the rest say once, few, many or name a class of expanded clone.

clone size: .
J gene: TRBJ2-1
D gene: .
V gene: TRBV5-1
CDR3 DNA: TGCGCCAGCAGCTCACGAAACAATGAGCAGTTCTTC
CDR3 protein: CASSSRNNEQFF

clone size: few
J gene: TRBJ2-1
D gene: TRBD2
V gene: TRBV29-1
CDR3 DNA: TGCAGCGTTGCGGGGGGGGCCTCTCCCAATGAGCAGTTCTTC
CDR3 protein: CSVAGGASPNEQFF

clone size: .
J gene: TRBJ1-2
D gene: .
V gene: TRBV21-1
CDR3 DNA: TGTGCCAGCAGCAAAGGCCAACCTTATGGCTACACCTTC
CDR3 protein: CASSKGQPYGYTF

clone size: .
J gene: TRBJ1-1
D gene: .
V gene: TRBV6-5
CDR3 DNA: TGTGCCAGCAGTTACATTATCACGGGACATGAAGCTTTCTTT
CDR3 protein: CASSYIITGHEAFF

clone size: .
J gene: TRBJ2-7
D gene: .
V gene: TRBV28
CDR3 DNA: TGTGCCAGCAGTTCCCTGTCCTACGAGCAGTACTTC
CDR3 protein: CASSSLSYEQYF

clone size: .
J gene: TRBJ2-3
D gene: .
V gene: TRBV9
CDR3 DNA: TGTGCCAGCAGCGTTCTAGGGGATACGCAGTATTTT
CDR3 protein: CASSVLGDTQYF

clone size: .
J gene: TRBJ1-1
D gene: TRBD1
V gene: TRBV5-1
CDR3 DNA: TGCGCCAGCAGCTGGACAGGGCCTGGGTACACTGAAGCTTTCTTT
CDR3 protein: CASSWTGPGYTEAFF

clone size: .
J gene: TRBJ2-1
D gene: .
V gene: TRBV5-1
CDR3 DNA: TGCGCCAGCAGCTTACGGTCGGGCGGGTACAATGAGCAGTTCTTC
CDR3 protein: CASSLRSGGYNEQFF

clone size: .
J gene: TRBJ2-3
D gene: TRBD1
V gene: TRBV29-1
CDR3 DNA: TGCAGCGTCCCCCGGGACAGGGGGCGCTTGGATACGCAGTATTTT
CDR3 protein: CSVPRDRGRLDTQYF

clone size: .
J gene: TRBJ2-1
D gene: .
V gene: TRBV20-1
CDR3 DNA: TGCAGTGCTAGCCTCAGGGAGCAGTTCTTC
CDR3 protein: CSASLREQFF

clone size: .
J gene: TRBJ1-6
D gene: TRBD1
V gene: TRBV9
CDR3 DNA: TGTGCCAGCAGCCCTGGGACAGGGGATAATTCACCCCTCCACTTT
CDR3 protein: CASSPGTGDNSPLHF

clone size: .
J gene: TRBJ1-5
D gene: .
V gene: TRBV7-8
CDR3 DNA: TGTGCCAGCAGCTTAGCGTGGTCGGGGAGCCACAATCAGCCCCAGCATTTT
CDR3 protein: CASSLAWSGSHNQPQHF

clone size: .
J gene: TRBJ1-2
D gene: .
V gene: TRBV28
CDR3 DNA: TGTGCCAGCAGTCCCACGCGTGGGGGCGGCTACACCTTC
CDR3 protein: CASSPTRGGGYTF

clone size: .
J gene: TRBJ2-6
D gene: .
V gene: TRBV5-6
CDR3 DNA: TGTGCCAGCAGCCCTTGGCGGCAGACGACCACTGGGGCCAACGTCCTGACTTTC
CDR3 protein: CASSPWRQTTTGANVLTF

clone size: .
J gene: TRBJ1-6
D gene: .
V gene: TRBV9
CDR3 DNA: TGTGCCAGCAGCGTAGGAGGGGCGGGGGCCGCTAATTCACCCCTCCACTTT
CDR3 protein: CASSVGGAGAANSPLHF

clone size: once
J gene: TRBJ2-1
D gene: .
V gene: TRBV7-2
CDR3 DNA: TGTGCCAGCAGCCCGGCAGGGGCCTACAATGAGCAGTTCTTC
CDR3 protein: CASSPAGAYNEQFF

clone size: .
J gene: TRBJ1-2
D gene: .
V gene: TRBV5-4
CDR3 DNA: TGTGCCAGCAGTTCACAGATCGCGGGGAGCTATGGCTACACCTTC
CDR3 protein: CASSSQIAGSYGYTF

clone size: .
J gene: TRBJ1-1
D gene: .
V gene: TRBV5-4
CDR3 DNA: TGTGCCAGCAGCTTGAGGGGGAAGATGAACACTGAAGCTTTCTTT
CDR3 protein: CASSLRGKMNTEAFF

clone size: .
J gene: TRBJ2-7
D gene: TRBD2
V gene: TRBV3-1/TRBV3-2
CDR3 DNA: TGTGCCAGCAGCCAAGGTAATCGGCTAGCGGGAGGTAATTCCTACGAGCAGTACTTC
CDR3 protein: CASSQGNRLAGGNSYEQYF

clone size: .
J gene: TRBJ2-5
D gene: .
V gene: TRBV18
CDR3 DNA: .
CDR3 protein: CASSLRARGLETQYF

clone size: .
J gene: TRBJ2-3
D gene: .
V gene: TRBV5-3
CDR3 DNA: TGTGCCAGAAGCCGAATGAGGAGGCATACGCAGTATTTT
CDR3 protein: CARSRMRRHTQYF

clone size: .
J gene: TRBJ1-2
D gene: TRBD1
V gene: TRBV27
CDR3 DNA: TGTGCCAGCAGGGATTCCAGGGGGCACTATGGCTACACCTTC
CDR3 protein: CASRDSRGHYGYTF

clone size: .
J gene: TRBJ2-3
D gene: TRBD2
V gene: TRBV7-2
CDR3 DNA: TGTGCCAGCAGCTTAGAAGAGTGGACTAGCGGGGGAAATACGCAGTATTTT
CDR3 protein: CASSLEEWTSGGNTQYF

clone size: .
J gene: TRBJ2-5
D gene: TRBD2
V gene: TRBV30
CDR3 DNA: TGTGCCTGGAGTATAACTAGCGGCCGACAAGAGACCCAGTACTTC
CDR3 protein: CAWSITSGRQETQYF

clone size: .
J gene: TRBJ2-7
D gene: TRBD2
V gene: TRBV7-6
CDR3 DNA: TGTGCCAGCAGCCCTAGGGGCGGGAGCTCCTACGAGCAGTACTTC
CDR3 protein: CASSPRGGSSYEQYF

clone size: .
J gene: TRBJ2-2
D gene: .
V gene: TRBV24-1
CDR3 DNA: TGTGCCACCAGTGATAACAGGTTCACCGGGGAGCTGTTTTTT
CDR3 protein: CATSDNRFTGELFF

clone size: .
J gene: TRBJ2-3
D gene: .
V gene: TRBV12-3/TRBV12-4
CDR3 DNA: TGTGCCAGCAGTTCCCAACGGGTAGGGCCAAAGTATTTT
CDR3 protein: CASSSQRVGPKYF

clone size: .
J gene: TRBJ1-6
D gene: TRBD1
V gene: TRBV27
CDR3 DNA: TGTGCCAGCAGTTATACCCCTCCAACAGGGGGACCTACACCCCTCCACTTT
CDR3 protein: CASSYTPPTGGPTPLHF

clone size: .
J gene: TRBJ2-2
D gene: TRBD2
V gene: TRBV4-1
CDR3 DNA: TGCGCCAGCAGCCAAGATATCGGGACTAGCGGATCGAACACCGGGGAGCTGTTTTTT
CDR3 protein: CASSQDIGTSGSNTGELFF

clone size: .
J gene: TRBJ1-1
D gene: TRBD1
V gene: TRBV11-2
CDR3 DNA: TGTGCCAGCAGCCCGGACAGGGTGAACACTGAAGCTTTCTTT
CDR3 protein: CASSPDRVNTEAFF

clone size: .
J gene: TRBJ1-2
D gene: .
V gene: TRBV2
CDR3 DNA: TGTGCCAGCAGTCCTTCGGGGAACTATGGCTACACCTTC
CDR3 protein: CASSPSGNYGYTF

clone size: .
J gene: TRBJ1-6
D gene: .
V gene: TRBV2
CDR3 DNA: TGTGCCAGCAGTGGGGGTTCACCCCTCCACTTT
CDR3 protein: CASSGGSPLHF

clone size: .
J gene: TRBJ2-5
D gene: TRBD2
V gene: TRBV5-1
CDR3 DNA: TGCGCCAGCAGCTTGTCCCTAAGCGGGACTCAAGAGACCCAGTACTTC
CDR3 protein: CASSLSLSGTQETQYF

clone size: .
J gene: TRBJ2-3
D gene: .
V gene: TRBV19
CDR3 DNA: TGTGCCAGTAGGGGGTCCGAACGTGATACGCAGTATTTT
CDR3 protein: CASRGSERDTQYF

clone size: .
J gene: TRBJ2-5
D gene: .
V gene: TRBV6-5
CDR3 DNA: TGTGCCAGCTCCAAGAGGGCTAGGTTCTTAGAGACCCAGTACTTC
CDR3 protein: CASSKRARFLETQYF

clone size: .
J gene: TRBJ2-1
D gene: TRBD2
V gene: TRBV28
CDR3 DNA: TGTGCCAGCAGTTTTTGGCGGGAGCAGGTCGATGAGCAGTTCTTC
CDR3 protein: CASSFWREQVDEQFF

clone size: .
J gene: TRBJ1-5
D gene: TRBD1
V gene: TRBV12-5
CDR3 DNA: TGTGCTAGTGGTTTTACGATCAGTGGGACAGCCCATCAGCCCCAGCATTTT
CDR3 protein: CASGFTISGTAHQPQHF

clone size: once
J gene: TRBJ1-1
D gene: .
V gene: TRBV27
CDR3 DNA: TGTGCCAGCAGTTTATCGACCGGGACTGAAGCTTTCTTT
CDR3 protein: CASSLSTGTEAFF

clone size: .
J gene: TRBJ2-7
D gene: .
V gene: TRBV7-2
CDR3 DNA: TGTGCCAGCAGCTTACAGGGAACGGGCGAGCAGTACTTC
CDR3 protein: CASSLQGTGEQYF

clone size: once
J gene: TRBJ2-3
D gene: .
V gene: TRBV24-1
CDR3 DNA: TGTGCCACCAGTGAGACAGCCACAGATACGCAGTATTTT
CDR3 protein: CATSETATDTQYF

clone size: .
J gene: TRBJ1-2
D gene: .
V gene: TRBV30
CDR3 DNA: TGTGCCTGGAGTGTACGCTATGGCTACACCTTC
CDR3 protein: CAWSVRYGYTF

clone size: .
J gene: TRBJ2-1
D gene: TRBD1
V gene: TRBV5-1
CDR3 DNA: TGCGCCAGCAGCCTAATGCCGACAGGGGGCCCCCCTTTCCCGAGCTCCTACAATGAGCAGTTCTTC
CDR3 protein: CASSLMPTGGPPFPSSYNEQFF

clone size: .
J gene: TRBJ1-1
D gene: .
V gene: TRBV18
CDR3 DNA: TGTGCCAGCTCACCATCTGGGGTAGGTGAAGCTTTCTTT
CDR3 protein: CASSPSGVGEAFF

clone size: .
J gene: TRBJ2-7
D gene: .
V gene: TRBV4-1
CDR3 DNA: TGCGCCAGCAGCCAAGTCGGGCGGGACCGAACCTACGAGCAGTACTTC
CDR3 protein: CASSQVGRDRTYEQYF

clone size: .
J gene: TRBJ1-6
D gene: .
V gene: TRBV5-1
CDR3 DNA: TGCGCCAGCAGCTTGACAGGCCATGCGGGCCAACCCCTCCACTTT
CDR3 protein: CASSLTGHAGQPLHF

clone size: .
J gene: TRBJ2-2
D gene: TRBD2
V gene: TRBV3-1/TRBV3-2
CDR3 DNA: TGTGCCAGCAGCCAGCTAGCGGGAGGGGCCGGGGAGCTGTTTTTT
CDR3 protein: CASSQLAGGAGELFF

clone size: .
J gene: TRBJ2-7
D gene: TRBD1
V gene: TRBV5-1
CDR3 DNA: TGCGCCAGCAGCTTGGATTCCCGGGACAGGGTGTTCCACGAGCAGTACTTC
CDR3 protein: CASSLDSRDRVFHEQYF

clone size: .
J gene: TRBJ2-6
D gene: .
V gene: TRBV4-1
CDR3 DNA: TGCGCCAGCAGCCCGGGGACAAGTGGGGCCAACGTCCTGACTTTC
CDR3 protein: CASSPGTSGANVLTF

clone size: .
J gene: TRBJ2-2
D gene: .
V gene: TRBV7-9
CDR3 DNA: TGTGCCAGCAGCCCATTCACCGGGGAGCTGTTTTTT
CDR3 protein: CASSPFTGELFF

clone size: .
J gene: TRBJ2-2
D gene: .
V gene: TRBV2
CDR3 DNA: TGTGCCAGCAGTGAAGCGAGAGGATACAACACCGGGGAGCTGTTTTTT
CDR3 protein: CASSEARGYNTGELFF

clone size: .
J gene: TRBJ1-6
D gene: .
V gene: TRBV2
CDR3 DNA: TGTGCCAGCAGTGAACCAGGCAGGCGGGCTAATTCACCCCTCCACTTT
CDR3 protein: CASSEPGRRANSPLHF

clone size: once
J gene: TRBJ2-5
D gene: TRBD2
V gene: TRBV11-2
CDR3 DNA: TGTGCCAGCAGCCCCGGACTAGATAGGGAGACCCAGTACTTC
CDR3 protein: CASSPGLDRETQYF

clone size: .
J gene: TRBJ2-1
D gene: .
V gene: TRBV5-1
CDR3 DNA: TGCGCCAGCAGCCTGACCAGCTCCTACAATGAGCAGTTCTTC
CDR3 protein: CASSLTSSYNEQFF

clone size: .
J gene: TRBJ2-1
D gene: TRBD2
V gene: TRBV25-1
CDR3 DNA: TGTGCCAGCAGTCTCGCGGGAGGGGATGAGCAGTTCTTC
CDR3 protein: CASSLAGGDEQFF